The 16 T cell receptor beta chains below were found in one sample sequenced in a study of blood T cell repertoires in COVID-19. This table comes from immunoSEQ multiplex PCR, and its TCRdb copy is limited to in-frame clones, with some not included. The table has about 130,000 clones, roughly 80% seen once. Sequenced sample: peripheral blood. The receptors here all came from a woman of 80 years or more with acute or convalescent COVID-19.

For the CDR3, the DNA is TGTGCTGCTAACAGGGGCTTCACCTACGAGCAGTACTTC. Its protein product is CAANRGFTYEQYF. V is TRBV30 and J is TRBJ2-7, with 7 bases that match TRBD1. This CDR3 has 13 amino acids. The V gene's germline CDR1 is GTSNPN and CDR2 SVGIG (reference sequence). The whole variable domain, filled in from reference TRBV30 and TRBJ2-7, reads SQTIHQWPATLVQPVGSPLSLECTVEGTSNPNLYWYRQAAGRGLQLLFYSVGIGQISSEVPQNLSASRPQDRQFILSSKKLLLSDSGFYLCAANRGFTYEQYFGPGTRLTVT.

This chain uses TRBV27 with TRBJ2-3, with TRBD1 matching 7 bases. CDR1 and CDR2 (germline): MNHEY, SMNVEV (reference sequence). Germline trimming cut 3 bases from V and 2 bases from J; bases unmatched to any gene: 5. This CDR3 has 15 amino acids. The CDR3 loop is CASSLGQTSTDTQYF. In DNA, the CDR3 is TGTGCCAGCAGTTTGGGACAGACCTCCACAGATACGCAGTATTTT.

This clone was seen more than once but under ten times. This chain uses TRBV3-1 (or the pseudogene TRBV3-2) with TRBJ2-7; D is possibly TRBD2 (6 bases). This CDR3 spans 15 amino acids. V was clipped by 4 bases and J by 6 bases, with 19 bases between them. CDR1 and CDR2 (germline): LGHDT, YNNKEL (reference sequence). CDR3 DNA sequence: TGTGCCAGCAGCCTCCGAGGCGGGACTTCGTCCGAGCAGTACTTC. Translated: CASSLRGGTSSEQYF.

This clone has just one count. The CDR3 nucleotides are TGCAGTGCTAGTGGACTAATCTACGAGCAGTACTTC. Encoded protein: CSASGLIYEQYF. The rearrangement links TRBV20-1 to TRBJ2-7; D may be TRBD2 (6 bases). V was cut by 3 bases and J by 3 bases, with 9 bases left in between. CDR1 DFQATT and CDR2 SNEGSKA come from the germline V gene (reference sequence). This CDR3 is 12 amino acids long.

In nucleotides, the CDR3 is TGTGCCAGCAGTGACTCGGGGACTAGCGGGGGCCATACTTTCAATGAGCAGTTCTTC. As protein: CASSDSGTSGGHTFNEQFF. V and J are TRBV6-4 and TRBJ2-1; 14 bases fit TRBD2. V was clipped by 0 bases and J by 6 bases; unmatched bases: 10. CDR3 size: 19 residues. CDR1 is MRHNA and CDR2 is SNTAGT in the germline V gene.

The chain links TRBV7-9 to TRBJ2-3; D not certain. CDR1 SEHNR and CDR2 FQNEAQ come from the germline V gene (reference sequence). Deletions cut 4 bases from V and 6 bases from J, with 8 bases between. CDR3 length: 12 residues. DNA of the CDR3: TGTGCCAGCAGCTCAATCATTGATACGCAGTATTTT. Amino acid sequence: CASSSIIDTQYF.

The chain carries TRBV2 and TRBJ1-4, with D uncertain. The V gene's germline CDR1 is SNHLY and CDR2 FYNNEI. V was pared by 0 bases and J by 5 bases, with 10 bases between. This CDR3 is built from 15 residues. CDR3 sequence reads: CASSEARGKNEKLFF. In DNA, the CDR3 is TGTGCCAGCAGTGAAGCGCGAGGGAAGAATGAAAAACTGTTTTTT.

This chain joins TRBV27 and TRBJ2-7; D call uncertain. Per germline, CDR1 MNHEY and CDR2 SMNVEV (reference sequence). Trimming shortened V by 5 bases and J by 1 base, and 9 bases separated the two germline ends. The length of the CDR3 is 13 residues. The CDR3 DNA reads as TGTGCCAGCAGTGAGAACTTTTCCTACGAGCAGTACTTC. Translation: CASSENFSYEQYF.

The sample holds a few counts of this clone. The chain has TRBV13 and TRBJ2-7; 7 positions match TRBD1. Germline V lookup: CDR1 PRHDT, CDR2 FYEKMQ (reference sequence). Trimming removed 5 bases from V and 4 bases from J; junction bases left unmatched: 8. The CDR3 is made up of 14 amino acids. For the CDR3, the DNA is TGTGCCAGCAGCCGGGGACAGTTGGGGTACGAGCAGTACTTC. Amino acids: CASSRGQLGYEQYF. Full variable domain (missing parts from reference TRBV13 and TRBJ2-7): AAGVIQSPRHLIKEKRETATLKCYPIPRHDTVYWYQQGPGQDPQFLISFYEKMQSDKGSIPDRFSAQQFSDYHSELNMSSLELGDSALYFCASSRGQLGYEQYFGPGTRLTVT.

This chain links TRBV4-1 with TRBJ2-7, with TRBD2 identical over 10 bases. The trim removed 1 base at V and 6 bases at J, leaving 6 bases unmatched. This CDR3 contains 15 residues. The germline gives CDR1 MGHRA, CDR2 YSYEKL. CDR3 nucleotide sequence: TGCGCCAGCAGCCAAGTGGCTAGCGGGAGTGTCGAGCAGTACTTC. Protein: CASSQVASGSVEQYF.

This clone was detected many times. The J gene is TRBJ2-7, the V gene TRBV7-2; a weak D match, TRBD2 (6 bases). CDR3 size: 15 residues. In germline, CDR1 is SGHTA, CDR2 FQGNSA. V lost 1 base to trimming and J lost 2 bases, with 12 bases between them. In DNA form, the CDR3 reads TGTGCCAGCAGCTTAGGTCCTAGCGAAGCCTACGAGCAGTACTTC. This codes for CASSLGPSEAYEQYF. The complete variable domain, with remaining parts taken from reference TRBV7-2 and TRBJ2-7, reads GAGVSQSPSNKVTEKGKDVELRCDPISGHTALYWYRQSLGQGLEFLIYFQGNSAPDKSGLPSDRFSAERTGGSVSTLTIQRTQQEDSAVYLCASSLGPSEAYEQYFGPGTRLTVT.

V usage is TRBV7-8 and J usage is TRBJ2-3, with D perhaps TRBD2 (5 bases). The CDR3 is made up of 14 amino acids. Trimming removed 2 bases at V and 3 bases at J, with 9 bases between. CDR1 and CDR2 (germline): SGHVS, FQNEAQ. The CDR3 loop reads CASSLSRGTDTQYF. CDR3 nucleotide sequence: TGTGCCAGCAGCTTATCCCGGGGAACAGATACGCAGTATTTT.

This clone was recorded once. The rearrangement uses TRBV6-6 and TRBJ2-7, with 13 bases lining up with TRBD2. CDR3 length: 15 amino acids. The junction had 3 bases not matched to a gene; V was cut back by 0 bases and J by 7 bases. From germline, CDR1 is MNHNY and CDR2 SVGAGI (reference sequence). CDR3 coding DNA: TGTGCCAGCAGTTACTCCGGACTAGCGGGAGAAGAGCAGTACTTC. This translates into CASSYSGLAGEEQYF.

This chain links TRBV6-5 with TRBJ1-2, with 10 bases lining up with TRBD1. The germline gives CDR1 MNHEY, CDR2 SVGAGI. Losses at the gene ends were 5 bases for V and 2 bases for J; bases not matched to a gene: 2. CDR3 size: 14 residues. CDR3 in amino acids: CASSPGQGNYGYTF. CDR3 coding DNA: TGTGCCAGCAGTCCGGGACAGGGGAACTATGGCTACACCTTC.

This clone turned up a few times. The CDR3 DNA sequence: TGTGCCAGCAGCTTGGGACAGACGGTATACTATGGCTACACCTTC. Encoded protein: CASSLGQTVYYGYTF. The chain couples TRBV11-2 to TRBJ1-2; TRBD1 matches 7 bases. The CDR3 is made up of 15 amino acids. After removal of 3 bases from V and 3 bases from J, the junction contained 7 bases not matched to a gene. Germline-derived CDR1 and CDR2 are SGHAT and FQNNGV.

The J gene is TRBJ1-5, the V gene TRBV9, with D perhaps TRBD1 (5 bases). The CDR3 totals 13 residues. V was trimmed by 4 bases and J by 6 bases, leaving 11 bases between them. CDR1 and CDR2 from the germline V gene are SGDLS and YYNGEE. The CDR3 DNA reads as TGTGCCAGCAGCAGGGGCGAATTTCAGCCCCAGCATTTT. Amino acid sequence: CASSRGEFQPQHF.